The 3 T cell receptor beta chains reported below all come from one sample, sequenced in a study of cytomegalovirus exposure and HLA in healthy donors (dated by TCRdb to about 2017). Libraries were prepared through the immunoSEQ multiplex PCR assay. The multiplex PCR relied on a mix of 60 forward primers for TCR Vbeta segments and 13 reverse primers for TCR Jbeta segments. The table was pulled from immuneACCESS by TCRdb, which kept in-frame rearrangements only. Such tables lose some clones; where checked, under half of the loss comes from unresolved V genes, and the rest has no known cause. The sample table lists about 190,000 clones, around 80% of them with a count of one. The ten largest clonotypes hold approximately 6.3% of the sample. Sequencing was carried out using PBMCs. The receptors come from a man aged 35-49 years in good health and CMV-seropositive.

The chain is built from TRBV27 and TRBJ2-4, with 7 bases identical to TRBD1. The length of the CDR3 is 15 residues. Germline CDR1 and CDR2: MNHEY and SMNVEV (reference sequence). V shed 8 bases and J 5 bases; nucleotides not matched to a gene: 12. CDR3 DNA: TGTGCCAGCCTGGACAGGAAAAATAAAGAAAACATTCAGTACTTC. It translates to CASLDRKNKENIQYF.

This clone occurred once. This rearrangement joins TRBV4-2 to TRBJ2-2; tentatively, D is TRBD1 (5 bases). The CDR3 contains 16 residues. The germline CDR1 and CDR2 sequences are LGHNA and YNFKEQ. Deletions cut 3 bases from V and 5 bases from J, with 16 bases between. CDR3 DNA sequence: TGTGCCAGCAGCCAGGAAGGCAGGGCCCGTACCGGGGAGCTGTTTTTT. It encodes CASSQEGRARTGELFF.

The chain carries TRBV2 and TRBJ1-2, with 8 bases fitting TRBD1. The CDR3 is 14 amino acids. Germline V lookup: CDR1 SNHLY, CDR2 FYNNEI. J gave up 8 bases and V 2 bases, and 7 bases lay outside the gene matches. The CDR3 region is CASSETRDRRGYTF. In DNA, the CDR3 is TGTGCCAGCAGTGAAACCCGGGACAGGAGAGGCTACACCTTC.